This TCR beta chain was sequenced for a study of blood T cell repertoires in COVID-19 (dated by TCRdb to between 2020 and 2021). About the full investigation: The collaborator samples originated in the United States, Italy and Spain and spanned the acute and convalescent phases of COVID-19. The samples were drawn from the first 160 participants of the ongoing ImmuneRACE study and from 950 to 1,500 subjects provided by 6 global collaborators. A freely available public database, intended as a resource for researchers studying the immune response to SARS-CoV-2, is where the repertoires were released. The dataset comprised deeply sampled blood TCRbeta repertoires from subjects exposed to, actively infected with, or recovered from COVID-19. HLA class I and class II types, where available, came from metadata supplied by the sample provider rather than from assay-based typing. The material from the prospective study consisted of cDNA or gDNA derived from T cells, B-cell-depleted T cells, or PBMCs. Nearly every sample came with metadata listing a de-identified subject ID, COVID-19 status, age in years and sex. The full study reports these points: Clinical and demographic metadata were provided uncurated, with the amount varying by source and participant.

On this clone itself: Its recognized antigen is unknown. One base away there is no much larger clone; base qualities are not given.

Each collaborating institution followed its own protocols to collect whole blood in K2EDTA tubes. Collaborator samples were shipped for TCRbeta analysis as frozen whole blood, isolated PBMCs, or DNA extracted from either sample type. The immunoSEQ Assay, a bias-controlled multiplex PCR, was used to amplify TCRbeta CDR3 regions from genomic DNA. The source study handled its data this way. The number of nucleated cells in each sample was estimated by amplification of reference gene primers within the assay. To quantify the absolute abundance of each unique TCRbeta CDR3 rearrangement, sequence reads were collapsed and filtered. For each sample, productive Simpson clonality was calculated by taking the square root of Simpson's diversity index across productive rearrangements. The clones in this table, taken by TCRdb from immuneACCESS, are in-frame only. Not every clone is retained; where verified, under half of the shortfall comes from an unresolved V gene, and the cause of the rest is unknown. That table gives V, J and clone size, and the DNA gave D and trimming. This sample lists about 190,000 clones; approximately 90% were detected once. Jointly, the top ten make up about 22% of the sample.

CDR1 and CDR2 are drawn from the germline V gene: MNHEY, SVGAGI. Counted from cysteine to phenylalanine, this CDR3 has 15 amino acids. Just the 45-base CDR3 DNA is kept, in frame starting at base 1. V loses 0 bases, J loses 9 bases, and the germline ends lie 15 bases apart. Recombination linked TRBV6-5 to TRBJ2-1, with TRBD1 tentatively as D gene (5 bases match). Input material: peripheral blood. The TCR sequence derives from a man aged 60 to 69 with active or convalescent COVID-19. The bases are TGTGCCAGCAGTTACTCAGGGCAGGGCCACGGTGAGCAGTTCTTC. Its translation is CASSYSGQGHGEQFF.